The 20 T cell receptor beta chains reported below all come from one sample, sequenced in a study of cytomegalovirus exposure and HLA in healthy donors. Primers: 60 Vbeta forward and 13 Jbeta reverse. Method: immunoSEQ multiplex PCR; TCRdb's copy keeps in-frame clones and lacks some. The sample lists roughly 150,000 clones, 65% to 80% seen once, with 3.1% in the top ten. The sequenced sample consisted of PBMCs. The receptors were gathered from a male donor in good health and CMV-seronegative.

This chain uses TRBV9 with TRBJ2-1; TRBD1 might be the D (6 bases). Germline CDR1 is SGDLS and CDR2 is YYNGEE. This CDR3 region has 15 residues. V lost 3 bases and J lost 1, with 11 bases in between. The CDR3 sequence is CASSGPGESYNEQFF. As DNA, the CDR3 is TGTGCCAGCAGCGGGCCAGGGGAATCCTACAATGAGCAGTTCTTC. The full variable domain, its missing parts supplied by reference TRBV9 and TRBJ2-1, is DSGVTQTPKHLITATGQRVTLRCSPRSGDLSVYWYQQSLDQGLQFLIQYYNGEERAKGNILERFSAQQFPDLHSELNLSSLELGDSALYFCASSGPGESYNEQFFGPGTRLTVL.

The chain recombines TRBV27 with TRBJ1-2; no firm D call. The CDR3 extends over 15 amino acids. Trimming took off 5 bases at V and 4 bases at J, with 17 bases between the two ends. Germline lookup yields CDR1 MNHEY and CDR2 SMNVEV (reference sequence). As DNA, the CDR3 is TGTGCCAGCAGTCCGCAAGGGTCTAGCCTCTATGGCTACACCTTC. It is translated as CASSPQGSSLYGYTF.

Judged by abundance, this clone is medium-sized (0.01 to 0.1%). The rearrangement links TRBV5-4 to TRBJ2-7; 7 bases agree with TRBD2. The CDR3 covers 16 residues. The germline V gene encodes CDR1 SGHNT and CDR2 YYREEE (reference sequence). Trimming at V came to 1 base and at J to 0 bases, leaving 7 bases not matched to a gene. CDR3 coding DNA: TGTGCCAGCAGCTTGTCGGGGGGTATAGCCTCCTACGAGCAGTACTTC. This encodes CASSLSGGIASYEQYF.

The chain carries TRBV4-1 and TRBJ2-3; the D gene is possibly TRBD2 (5 bases). V was trimmed by 1 base and J by 2 bases, leaving 10 bases between them. This CDR3 has 15 amino acids. Germline V gene data show CDR1 as MGHRA and CDR2 as YSYEKL. The CDR3 reads CASSQVGLLTDTQYF. DNA of the CDR3: TGCGCCAGCAGCCAAGTCGGACTCCTCACAGATACGCAGTATTTT.

J is TRBJ1-5 and V is TRBV2, with 8 positions matching TRBD1. CDR1 is SNHLY and CDR2 is FYNNEI in the germline V gene. This CDR3 region has 15 residues. V trimming: 2 bases; J trimming: 3 bases; junction bases outside the gene matches: 3. CDR3 residues: CASSERGQDNQPQHF. Here the CDR3 DNA reads TGTGCCAGCAGTGAAAGGGGACAGGACAATCAGCCCCAGCATTTT.

The J gene is TRBJ2-3, the V gene TRBV7-9; TRBD2 matches 10 bases. After removal of 5 bases from V and 5 bases from J, the junction contained 10 bases not matched to a gene. This CDR3 is 16 amino acids long. In germline, CDR1 is SEHNR, CDR2 FQNEAQ (reference sequence). The CDR3 DNA is TGTGCCAGCAGCCCCAGAGGAAGACTAGCGGGAGATACGCAGTATTTT. As protein: CASSPRGRLAGDTQYF.

The V and J genes are TRBV28 and TRBJ1-1, with a possible D match to TRBD1 (5 bases). The germline V and J ends were trimmed by 7 bases and 0 bases, with 6 bases remaining between them. The CDR3 spans 12 residues. CDR1 and CDR2 (germline): MDHEN, SYDVKM. The DNA for the CDR3 is TGTGCCAGCATGGGGCTGAACACTGAAGCTTTCTTT. It encodes CASMGLNTEAFF.

The rearrangement links TRBV10-2 to TRBJ2-7; 9 bases match TRBD2. Looked up from germline, CDR1 is WSHSY and CDR2 is SAAADI. CDR3 size: 13 residues. Trimming cost V 5 bases and J 6 bases; bases outside gene matches: 5. As DNA, the CDR3 is TGCGCCAGCAGTAGTAGCGGGAGTGCCGAGCAGTACTTC. It translates to CASSSSGSAEQYF.

Concerning this clone itself: One end of the junction fails to match germline, which may point to a read error. The V and J genes are TRBV4-2 and TRBJ1-2, with 7 bases lining up with TRBD1. Germline CDR1 and CDR2: LGHNA and YNFKEQ. CDR3 length: 14 residues. For the CDR3, the DNA is TGTGCCAGCAGCCAAGCTAAATGGACAGGCCCGATTGGATTC. This encodes CASSQAKWTGPIGF.

This chain connects TRBV10-1 to TRBJ2-1, with 11 bases matching TRBD2. Germline CDR1 reads WNHNN; CDR2 reads SYGVQD (reference sequence). This CDR3 is built from 18 residues. J was trimmed by 1 base and V by 0 bases; bases with no gene match: 5. The CDR3, as DNA: TGCGCCAGCAGTGAGTCACTAGCGGGAGTATGGTCCTACAATGAGCAGTTCTTC. The encoded protein is CASSESLAGVWSYNEQFF.

The rearrangement links TRBV6-4 to TRBJ2-1; 7 bases fit TRBD2. Trimming at V came to 6 bases and at J to 10 bases, leaving 15 bases not matched to a gene. The CDR3 runs 15 residues. Looked up from germline, CDR1 is MRHNA and CDR2 is SNTAGT. DNA for the CDR3: TGTGCCAGCAGAATCGACAGAGGGAGGGCTACAGAGCAGTTCTTC. It is translated as CASRIDRGRATEQFF.

The rearrangement joins TRBV9 to TRBJ1-1, with 9 bases aligning to TRBD1. Germline V gives CDR1 SGDLS, CDR2 YYNGEE. CDR3 length: 15 amino acids. V lost 3 bases and J lost 3; bases outside the gene matches: 6. The CDR3 coding sequence is TGTGCCAGCAGCGCCCCGGACAGGGGCGACACTGAAGCTTTCTTT. Translation: CASSAPDRGDTEAFF.

The chain recombines TRBV4-1 with TRBJ2-1; D possibly corresponds to TRBD2 (6 bases). Trimming took 0 bases from V and 0 from J, leaving 9 bases between them. CDR3 length: 16 amino acids. Per germline, CDR1 MGHRA and CDR2 YSYEKL. The CDR3 DNA follows: TGCGCCAGCAGCCAAGACTCTAGCGCCTCCTACAATGAGCAGTTCTTC. Encoded protein: CASSQDSSASYNEQFF.

The chain couples TRBV15 to TRBJ1-1; 7 positions match TRBD1. The ends lost 3 bases at V and 2 bases at J; junction bases unmatched: 12. The germline V gene has CDR1 LNHNV and CDR2 YYDKDF (reference sequence). The CDR3 is made up of 17 amino acids. The CDR3 protein is CATSSPGGLYRNTEAFF. The CDR3 DNA reads as TGTGCCACCAGCAGTCCAGGGGGGCTCTACCGCAACACTGAAGCTTTCTTT.

This clone was counted only a few times. The rearrangement joins TRBV18 to TRBJ2-5; D possibly corresponds to TRBD2 (6 bases). Germline loops: CDR1 KGHSH, CDR2 LQKENI. This CDR3 spans 17 amino acids. The V end lost 0 bases, the J end lost 1 base, and 15 bases lay between the germline ends. In nucleotides, the CDR3 is TGTGCCAGCTCACCACCGGGACTTTCTACCTCCCAAGAGACCCAGTACTTC. Translation: CASSPPGLSTSQETQYF. The variable domain in full, completed from reference TRBV18 and TRBJ2-5, reads NAGVMQNPRHLVRRRGQEARLRCSPMKGHSHVYWYRQLPEEGLKFMVYLQKENIIDESGMPKERFSAEFPKEGPSILRIQQVVRGDSAAYFCASSPPGLSTSQETQYFGPGTRLLVL.

V gene TRBV28 combines with J gene TRBJ1-5, with 7 bases matching TRBD1. The germline gives CDR1 MDHEN, CDR2 SYDVKM. V lost 5 bases to trimming and J lost 4 bases; unmatched junction nucleotides: 8. CDR3 length: 15 residues. In DNA, the CDR3 is TGTGCCAGCAGTACCGGGACAGTCACTAATCAGCCCCAGCATTTT. Protein: CASSTGTVTNQPQHF. Drawing the rest from reference TRBV28 and TRBJ1-5, the complete variable domain is DVKVTQSSRYLVKRTGEKVFLECVQDMDHENMFWYRQDPGLGLRLIYFSYDVKMKEKGDIPEGYSVSREKKERFSLILESASTNQTSMYLCASSTGTVTNQPQHFGDGTRLSIL.

J is TRBJ2-1 and V is TRBV7-8, with TRBD2 matching 9 bases. Trimming at V came to 1 base and at J to 6 bases, leaving 4 bases not matched to a gene. CDR3 length equals 15 residues. Germline-derived CDR1 and CDR2 are SGHVS and FQNEAQ. The DNA for the CDR3 is TGTGCCAGCAGCTTAGAGTGGCGGGGGGGCAATGAGCAGTTCTTC. It yields the protein CASSLEWRGGNEQFF.

This rearrangement joins TRBV29-1 to TRBJ2-5, with 11 bases fitting TRBD1. This CDR3 is 14 amino acids long. The V gene end was trimmed by 4 bases and the J gene end by 1 base; junction bases not matched to a gene: 2. Per germline, CDR1 SQVTM and CDR2 ANQGSEA. The CDR3 is CSVVGTGGQETQYF. The CDR3, as DNA: TGCAGCGTTGTCGGGACAGGGGGCCAAGAGACCCAGTACTTC.

The chain combines TRBV29-1 with TRBJ2-3; TRBD1 might be the D (6 bases). Germline CDR1 is SQVTM and CDR2 is ANQGSEA. V lost 5 bases, J lost 4 bases, and 13 bases lay in between. This CDR3 comprises 13 residues. The DNA for the CDR3 is TGCAGCGTTCAGGGGCGGCCCCCAGATACGCAGTATTTT. Its protein is CSVQGRPPDTQYF.

V and J are TRBV16 and TRBJ1-2, with D perhaps TRBD1 (5 bases). The CDR3 is 14 residues long. Germline V gene lookup returns CDR1 KGHSY and CDR2 FQNENV. V lost 2 bases and J lost 6, with 13 bases in between. This CDR3 is CASSQLQGGDGYTF. The CDR3 DNA reads as TGTGCCAGCAGCCAACTTCAGGGAGGAGATGGCTACACCTTC.